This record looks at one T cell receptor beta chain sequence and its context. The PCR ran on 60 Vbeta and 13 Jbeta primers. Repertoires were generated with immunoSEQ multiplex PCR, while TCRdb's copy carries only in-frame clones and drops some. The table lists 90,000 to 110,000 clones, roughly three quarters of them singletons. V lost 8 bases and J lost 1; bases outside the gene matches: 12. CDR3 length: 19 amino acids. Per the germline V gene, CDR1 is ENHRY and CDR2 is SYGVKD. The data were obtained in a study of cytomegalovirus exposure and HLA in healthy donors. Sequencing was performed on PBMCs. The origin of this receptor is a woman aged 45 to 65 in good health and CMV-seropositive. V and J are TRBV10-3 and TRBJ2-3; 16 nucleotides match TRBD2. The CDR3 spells CAIGAPGLAGGPGTDTQYF. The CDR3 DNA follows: TGTGCCATCGGAGCTCCGGGACTAGCGGGAGGGCCGGGCACAGATACGCAGTATTTT.